Listed below are T cell receptor beta chains from one sample, sequenced in a study of blood T cells in healthy people across ages. TCRdb re-analysed the 5' RACE reads in MiXCR, keeping a single row per CDR3 protein. The sample holds 780,000 or so distinct CDR3 sequences, about 56% seen once. The sample was blood. The receptor set was obtained from a middle-aged man in good health. The CDR3 runs from the conserved cysteine through the conserved F or W. D genes are given only for firm matches. Only part of the rows carry a size: once, few, many, or a class if the clone is expanded.

v_call,clone_size,d_call,j_call,cdr3_aa,cdr3_nt
TRBV13,NA,NA,TRBJ2-3,CASSRGLGLVTDTQYF,TGTGCCAGCAGCAGGGGACTGGGGCTTGTTACAGATACGCAGTATTTT
TRBV7-9,NA,TRBD1,TRBJ2-5,CASSPRGSVETQYF,TGTGCCAGCAGCCCCAGGGGGAGCGTCGAGACCCAGTACTTC
TRBV28,NA,NA,TRBJ2-1,CASSLIKGRSDEQFF,TGTGCCAGCAGCCTCATCAAGGGTAGGAGCGATGAGCAGTTCTTC
TRBV12-3/TRBV12-4,NA,TRBD1,TRBJ1-6,CASSLTGRGPLHF,TGTGCCAGCAGTTTGACAGGGAGGGGCCCCCTCCACTTT
TRBV29-1,NA,NA,TRBJ1-5,CSVGFNNQPQHF,TGCAGCGTTGGGTTTAACAATCAGCCCCAGCATTTT
TRBV7-8,NA,NA,TRBJ2-6,CASSLRNTPYSGANVLTF,TGTGCCAGCAGCTTACGCAACACCCCGTACTCTGGGGCCAACGTCCTGACTTTC
TRBV28,NA,NA,TRBJ2-7,CASTSASSYEQYF,TGTGCCAGCACTTCAGCGAGCTCCTACGAGCAGTACTTC
TRBV4-1,NA,NA,TRBJ2-7,CASKLAGTGTYEQYF,TGCGCCAGCAAACTCGCCGGGACGGGGACCTACGAGCAGTACTTC
TRBV28,NA,NA,TRBJ2-5,CASSPPLDGISHVETQYF,TGTGCCAGCAGTCCCCCCTTGGATGGAATTTCCCACGTCGAGACCCAGTACTTC
TRBV12-3/TRBV12-4,NA,NA,TRBJ2-1,CASSSPSDEQFF,TGTGCCAGCAGTTCCCCCAGTGATGAGCAGTTCTTC
TRBV20-1,once,NA,TRBJ2-1,CSARFIAREQFF,TGCAGTGCTAGATTCATTGCTCGTGAGCAGTTCTTC
TRBV19,once,NA,TRBJ1-2,CASSILGDGYTF,TGTGCCAGTAGTATTCTCGGGGATGGCTACACCTTC
TRBV25-1,few,NA,TRBJ2-1,CASSEPGRVQFF,TGTGCCAGCAGTGAGCCAGGGCGTGTTCAGTTCTTC
TRBV5-1,few,NA,TRBJ1-2,CASSLGELRLSGNYGYTF,TGCGCCAGCAGCCTGGGGGAATTAAGACTCAGCGGAAACTATGGCTACACCTTC
TRBV3-1,NA,TRBD1,TRBJ2-5,CASSQAGQGRETQYF,TGTGCCAGCAGCCAAGCCGGACAGGGAAGAGAGACCCAGTACTTC
TRBV11-2,NA,NA,TRBJ2-5,CASSLDGRGETQYF,TGTGCCAGCAGCTTAGACGGTCGAGGGGAGACCCAGTACTTC
TRBV27,NA,TRBD2,TRBJ2-7,CASSVVAGGPGEQYF,TGTGCCAGCAGTGTAGTTGCGGGAGGGCCGGGGGAGCAGTACTTC
TRBV7-6,NA,NA,TRBJ2-7,CASSLEPRFYEQYF,TGTGCCAGCAGCTTAGAGCCGCGTTTCTACGAGCAGTACTTC
TRBV14,NA,TRBD2,TRBJ2-5,CASSQEASGETQYF,TGTGCCAGCAGCCAAGAAGCTAGCGGGGAGACCCAGTACTTC
TRBV14,once,NA,TRBJ2-1,CASQGLRGNEQFF,TGTGCCAGTCAGGGACTGCGGGGCAATGAGCAGTTCTTC
TRBV11-3,NA,TRBD2,TRBJ2-5,CASSLETSGKETQYF,TGTGCCAGCAGCTTAGAGACTAGCGGAAAAGAGACCCAGTACTTC
TRBV25-1,NA,TRBD1,TRBJ2-4,CASLRTGTNIQYF,TGTGCCAGCTTACGGACAGGGACAAACATTCAGTACTTC
TRBV25-1,NA,NA,TRBJ2-1,CASIGDEQFF,TGTGCCAGCATCGGCGATGAGCAGTTCTTC
TRBV12-3/TRBV12-4,NA,TRBD2,TRBJ2-7,CASSSAGVLDEQYF,TGTGCCAGCAGTTCGGCGGGAGTTCTCGACGAGCAGTACTTC
TRBV4-3,NA,NA,TRBJ2-6,CASSPRQRGALSGANVLTF,TGCGCCAGCAGCCCCCGACAAAGGGGCGCCCTCTCTGGGGCCAACGTCCTGACTTTC
TRBV7-3,once,TRBD2,TRBJ2-1,CASSELAGTQRGHDNEQFF,TGTGCCAGCAGCGAACTAGCGGGAACTCAACGGGGGCATGACAATGAGCAGTTCTTC
TRBV7-6,NA,TRBD1,TRBJ2-3,CASSPGQGGPDTQYF,TGTGCCAGCAGCCCTGGACAGGGAGGCCCAGATACGCAGTATTTT
TRBV28,NA,NA,TRBJ1-2,CASSLGPREHGYTF,TGTGCCAGCAGTTTGGGCCCCCGTGAGCATGGCTACACCTTC
TRBV29-1,NA,NA,TRBJ2-1,CSVEVRVTYNEQFF,TGCAGCGTTGAAGTGCGGGTTACCTACAATGAGCAGTTCTTC
TRBV7-3,NA,NA,TRBJ2-2,CASSRTYTGELFF,TGTGCCAGCAGCCGGACTTACACCGGGGAGCTGTTTTTT
TRBV7-2,NA,NA,TRBJ1-4,CASSLGFGPEKLFF,TGTGCCAGCAGCCTCGGGTTTGGCCCTGAAAAACTGTTTTTT
TRBV28,NA,NA,TRBJ1-6,CASIETLGNSPLHF,TGTGCCAGCATCGAAACCCTGGGGAATTCACCCCTCCACTTT
TRBV12-3/TRBV12-4,NA,NA,TRBJ1-1,CASSFSGWELTEAFF,TGTGCCAGCAGTTTCAGCGGCTGGGAGTTGACTGAAGCTTTCTTT
TRBV7-9,NA,TRBD1,TRBJ2-4,CASSLEDRGIWNIQYF,TGTGCCAGCAGCTTGGAGGACAGGGGGATCTGGAACATTCAGTACTTC
TRBV20-1,few,NA,TRBJ2-1,CSARSLGASSYNEQFF,TGCAGTGCTAGATCTTTAGGGGCCAGCTCCTACAATGAGCAGTTCTTC
TRBV6-5,NA,NA,TRBJ2-7,CASSSPWQGFYEQYF,TGTGCCAGCAGTTCCCCGTGGCAGGGGTTCTACGAGCAGTACTTC
TRBV9,few,NA,TRBJ2-3,CASSVAGTTDTQYF,TGTGCCAGCAGCGTAGCGGGGACGACAGATACGCAGTATTTT
TRBV13,few,NA,TRBJ2-7,CASSYREGEQYF,TGTGCCAGCAGTTACAGGGAAGGCGAGCAGTACTTC
TRBV7-2,few,NA,TRBJ2-3,CASSFSGSSSTDTQYF,TGTGCCAGCAGCTTCTCAGGGAGCTCTAGCACAGATACGCAGTATTTT
TRBV12-5,NA,TRBD1,TRBJ2-1,CASGGGQGTYNEQFF,TGTGCTAGTGGGGGGGGACAGGGGACCTACAATGAGCAGTTCTTC
TRBV19,NA,NA,TRBJ1-1,CASSSSRLTEAFF,TGTGCCAGTAGTAGCAGTCGGCTCACTGAAGCTTTCTTT
TRBV7-9,NA,NA,TRBJ2-7,CASSSADYEQYF,TGTGCCAGCAGCTCGGCGGACTACGAGCAGTACTTC
TRBV20-1,NA,NA,TRBJ2-3,CSADTGRFTDTQYF,TGCAGTGCGGATACAGGGCGGTTCACAGATACGCAGTATTTT
TRBV7-2,NA,NA,TRBJ1-1,CASSPSRGRAFF,TGTGCCAGCAGCCCCTCCCGCGGGCGGGCTTTCTTT
TRBV29-1,many,NA,TRBJ2-2,CSVVESTGELFF,TGCAGCGTTGTTGAGTCCACCGGGGAGCTGTTTTTT
TRBV5-5,few,TRBD1,TRBJ1-1,CASSGGQMNTEAFF,TGTGCCAGCAGCGGGGGACAGATGAACACTGAGGCTTTCTTT
TRBV7-9,few,TRBD2,TRBJ2-7,CASSGPGGAVYEQYF,TGTGCCAGCAGCGGACCCGGGGGGGCGGTCTACGAGCAGTACTTC
TRBV28,NA,NA,TRBJ2-3,CASTVSLSPDTQYF,TGTGCCAGCACCGTTAGCCTGTCCCCAGATACGCAGTATTTT
TRBV29-1,NA,NA,TRBJ2-1,CSGGDNEQFF,TGCAGCGGGGGGGACAATGAGCAGTTCTTC
TRBV29-1,NA,TRBD1,TRBJ2-1,CSAFNRDRGHYNEQFF,TGCAGCGCTTTCAACCGGGACAGGGGTCACTACAATGAGCAGTTCTTC
TRBV2,NA,NA,TRBJ2-7,CASSDGVSYEQYF,TGTGCCAGCAGTGACGGGGTCTCCTACGAGCAGTACTTC